Detailed here is one T cell receptor beta chain. These data are taken from a study of blood T cell repertoires in COVID-19. For the study at large: There were acute and convalescent COVID-19 samples, and they came from the United States, Italy and Spain. From T cells, B-cell-depleted T cells, or PBMCs came the material, which was cDNA or gDNA.

Libraries were prepared by immunoSEQ multiplex PCR; TCRdb keeps only in-frame clonotypes and omits some of them. The top ten clones hold 7.6% of a sample with approximately 210,000 clones, 84% of them seen once. Specimen: peripheral blood. The source is a woman aged 50 to 60 with active or convalescent COVID-19.

The CDR3: CSVEFGGRGGELFF. CDR3 DNA sequence: TGCAGCGTTGAATTTGGAGGGCGGGGCGGGGAGCTGTTTTTT. The V and J genes are TRBV29-1 and TRBJ2-2; tentative D call: TRBD2 (6 bases). Trimming took off 2 bases at V and 7 bases at J, with 14 bases between the two ends. The CDR3 covers 14 residues. The germline CDR1 and CDR2 sequences are SQVTM and ANQGSEA.